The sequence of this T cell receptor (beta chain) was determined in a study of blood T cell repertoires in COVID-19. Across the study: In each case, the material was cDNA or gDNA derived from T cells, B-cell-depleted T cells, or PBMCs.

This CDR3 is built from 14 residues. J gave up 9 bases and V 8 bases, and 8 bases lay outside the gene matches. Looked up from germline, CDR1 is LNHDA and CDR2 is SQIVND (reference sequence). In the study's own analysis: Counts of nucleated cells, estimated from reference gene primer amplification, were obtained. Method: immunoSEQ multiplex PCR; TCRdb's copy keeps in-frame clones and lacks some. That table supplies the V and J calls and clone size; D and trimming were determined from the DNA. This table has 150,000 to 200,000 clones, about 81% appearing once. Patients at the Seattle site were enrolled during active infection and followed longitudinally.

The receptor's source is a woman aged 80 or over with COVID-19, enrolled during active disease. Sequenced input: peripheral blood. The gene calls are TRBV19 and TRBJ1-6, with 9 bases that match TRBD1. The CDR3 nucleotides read TGTGCCAGTGGACCGGGACAGGGTGGTTCACCCCTCCACTTT. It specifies CASGPGQGGSPLHF. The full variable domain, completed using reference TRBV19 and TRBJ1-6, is DGGITQSPKYLFRKEGQNVTLSCEQNLNHDAMYWYRQDPGQGLRLIYYSQIVNDFQKGDIAEGYSVSREKKESFPLTVTSAQKNPTAFYLCASGPGQGGSPLHFGNGTRLTVT.